This T cell receptor beta chain is drawn from a study of T cell responses to AZD1222 COVID-19 vaccine. Study-level points and caveats: Vaccine-associated CD4 TCRs ranged over spike, dominating at 160-218 and 743-854. Donors, mostly white British, included more females; clonal diversity was possibly underestimated. Seropositivity was recorded at baseline in only five to seven AZD1222 recipients.

A note on this clone: The antigen remains undetermined.

Sequencing was performed with immunoSEQ multiplex PCR; in TCRdb, only in-frame clones are kept and a portion is missing. The sample contains approximately 74,000 clones, approximately 87% of which appear only once. Germline values: CDR1 LNHDA, CDR2 SQIVND (reference sequence). Trimming cost V 8 bases and J 0 bases, with 7 bases left between them. The CDR3 runs to 12 residues. The clonotype comes from an adult who received the AZD1222 COVID-19 vaccine. Sequencing was performed on peripheral blood, taken 28 days after the second AZD1222 dose. The gene calls are TRBV19 and TRBJ1-1, with TRBD1 as a possible D gene (6 bases). This CDR3 is CASWDMNTEAFF. Here the CDR3 DNA reads TGTGCCAGTTGGGACATGAACACTGAAGCTTTCTTT.